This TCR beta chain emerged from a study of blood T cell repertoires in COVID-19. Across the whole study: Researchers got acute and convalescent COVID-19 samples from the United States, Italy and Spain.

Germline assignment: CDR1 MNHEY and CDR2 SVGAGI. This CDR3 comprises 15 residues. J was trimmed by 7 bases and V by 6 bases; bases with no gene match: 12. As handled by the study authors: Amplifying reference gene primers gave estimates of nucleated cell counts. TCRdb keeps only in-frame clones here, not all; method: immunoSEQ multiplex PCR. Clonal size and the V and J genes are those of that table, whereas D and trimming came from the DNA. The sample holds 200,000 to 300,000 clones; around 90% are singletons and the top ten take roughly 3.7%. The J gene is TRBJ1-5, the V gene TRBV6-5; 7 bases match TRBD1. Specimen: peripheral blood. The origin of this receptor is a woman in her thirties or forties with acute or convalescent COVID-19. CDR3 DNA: TGTGCCAGCAGCCTGGGAGACAGGGACGTGCAGCCCCAGCATTTT. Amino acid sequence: CASSLGDRDVQPQHF.